This T cell receptor (beta chain) is from a study of identical twins. General study points: Fewer insertions characterized abundant cord blood beta clonotypes, whereas memory repertoires showed none. When twins shared out-of-frame alpha sequences, those sequences had excess low generation probability.

This clonotype has more than one count but fewer than ten. Its antigen is undetermined. CDR3 length: 15 residues. The germline V gene has CDR1 GTSNPN and CDR2 SVGIG (reference sequence). V was pared by 1 base and J by 3 bases, with 4 bases of the junction left unmatched. cDNA molecules carried unique molecular identifiers, and template switching added a universal primer site. TCRdb used MiXCR to reprocess the 5' RACE reads, holding one entry per CDR3 protein. This sample carries roughly 490,000 distinct CDR3 sequences, around 15% of them seen once, and the ten largest clones take more than 0.8%. Each donor (without exception) was a healthy Caucasian. These data also featured in a second study, about yellow fever vaccine responses in identical twins.

The sequence derives from a woman between 18 and 29 years old in good health. Specimen: CD4+ T cells sorted from blood. The chain employs TRBV30 and TRBJ2-2, with TRBD2 matching 8 bases. CDR3 in DNA: TGTGCCTGGAGTGAACCTAGCGGGTACACCGGGGAGCTGTTTTTT. Its protein product is CAWSEPSGYTGELFF.